The 10 T cell receptor beta chains in this list originate from one sample, sequenced in a study of technical replicates of blood from several donors. Repertoires were generated with immunoSEQ multiplex PCR, while TCRdb's copy carries only in-frame clones and drops some. The repertoire has more than 90,000 clones, 90% to 96% of them found once; the top ten carry roughly 0.22%. The sample taken for sequencing was T cells isolated from PBMCs. The receptors stem from a human donor in good health.

This chain joins TRBV14 and TRBJ2-1; 7 bases agree with TRBD2. This CDR3 is 16 amino acids long. Germline CDR1 is SGHDN and CDR2 is FVKESK. V lost 6 bases and J lost 3; bases outside the gene matches: 11. The CDR3 loop reads CASRVTSSGDYNEQFF. The DNA of the CDR3 is TGTGCCAGCAGGGTTACCTCTAGCGGCGACTACAATGAGCAGTTCTTC.

This chain connects TRBV11-2 to TRBJ1-1; D remains ambiguous. Trimming stripped 4 bases from V and 6 bases from J, with 21 bases between. This CDR3 is 16 amino acids long. Per germline, CDR1 SGHAT and CDR2 FQNNGV. CDR3 protein: CASSSQSLSGIPEAFF. The CDR3 nucleotides read TGTGCCAGCAGCTCGCAATCCCTCTCTGGCATCCCTGAAGCTTTCTTT.

The genes are TRBV11-2 and TRBJ2-1, with D perhaps TRBD1 (5 bases). The CDR3 is made up of 14 amino acids. With 1 base removed from V and 9 bases from J, the gap between germline ends came to 13 bases. The germline V gene encodes CDR1 SGHAT and CDR2 FQNNGV. CDR3 DNA: TGTGCCAGCAGCTTAGTAATAGGGGCGGCTGAGCAGTTCTTC. This sequence encodes CASSLVIGAAEQFF.

The chain recombines TRBV7-3 with TRBJ2-1; 9 bases map to TRBD2. There are 19 residues in the CDR3. J gave up 7 bases and V 5 bases, and 21 bases lay outside the gene matches. Per germline, CDR1 SGHTA and CDR2 FQGTGA. The CDR3 bases are TGTGCCAGCAGCCCTCAGACCCTATTAGCGGGGGCCCTTAGTAATGAGCAGTTCTTC. Protein product: CASSPQTLLAGALSNEQFF.

The rearrangement links TRBV7-8 to TRBJ2-1; TRBD2 aligns across 9 bases. This CDR3 spans 17 amino acids. CDR1 and CDR2 from the germline V gene are SGHVS and FQNEAQ. After removal of 2 bases from V and 2 bases from J, the junction contained 7 bases not matched to a gene. The CDR3 loop reads CASSLRERGVAYNEQFF. The DNA of the CDR3 is TGTGCCAGCAGCTTACGGGAGCGGGGGGTTGCCTACAATGAGCAGTTCTTC.

The chain carries TRBV4-1 and TRBJ1-5; no clear D. The CDR3 is made up of 14 amino acids. The V and J ends lost 0 bases and 6 bases respectively, with 9 bases between them. Germline loops: CDR1 MGHRA, CDR2 YSYEKL. CDR3 in DNA: TGCGCCAGCAGCCAAGACCGAGGGCCTCAGCCCCAGCATTTT. Translation gives CASSQDRGPQPQHF.

The V gene is TRBV28, the J gene TRBJ1-1; no reliable D call. V lost 7 bases, J lost 5 bases, and 14 bases lay in between. The CDR3 is 13 amino acids. From germline, CDR1 is MDHEN and CDR2 SYDVKM. This CDR3 reads CASIMSGETEAFF. The CDR3 DNA sequence: TGTGCCAGCATCATGAGCGGGGAAACTGAAGCTTTCTTT.

The J gene is TRBJ2-3, the V gene TRBV27, with a possible D match to TRBD2 (6 bases). The germline V gene has CDR1 MNHEY and CDR2 SMNVEV (reference sequence). The germline V and J ends were trimmed by 4 bases and 2 bases, with 16 bases remaining between them. The CDR3 loop spans 16 amino acids. In DNA, the CDR3 is TGTGCCAGCAGTTGGGCTTCCGGGGGAGCCACAGATACGCAGTATTTT. This gives the protein CASSWASGGATDTQYF.

In this sample, this clone turned up once. The chain joins TRBV9 to TRBJ2-7; TRBD1 matches 8 bases. Trimming cost V 3 bases and J 3 bases; bases outside gene matches: 2. This CDR3 has 13 residues. Per germline, CDR1 SGDLS and CDR2 YYNGEE. The CDR3 DNA follows: TGTGCCAGCAGCGAAGGGACAGGCTACGAGCAGTACTTC. Protein product: CASSEGTGYEQYF.

The rearrangement links TRBV5-1 to TRBJ2-1; 9 bases are shared with TRBD1. With 2 bases clipped from V and 7 bases from J, the junction kept 7 bases outside the gene matches. CDR1 SGHRS and CDR2 YFSETQ come from the germline V gene. The length of the CDR3 is 15 residues. The CDR3 DNA follows: TGCGCCAGCAGCTTCCGGGACAGGGTCATTAATGAGCAGTTCTTC. It translates to CASSFRDRVINEQFF. The variable domain in full, with the rest retrieved from reference TRBV5-1 and TRBJ2-1, is KAGVTQTPRYLIKTRGQQVTLSCSPISGHRSVSWYQQTPGQGLQFLFEYFSETQRNKGNFPGRFSGRQFSNSRSEMNVSTLELGDSALYLCASSFRDRVINEQFFGPGTRLTVL.